This passage covers 8 T cell receptor beta chains from one sample sequenced in a study of cytomegalovirus exposure and HLA in healthy donors. In the PCR, 60 Vbeta and 13 Jbeta primers were used. Sequencing was performed with immunoSEQ multiplex PCR; in TCRdb, only in-frame clones are kept and a portion is missing. The sample holds more than 140,000 clones, 64% seen once. Sequenced material: PBMCs. These receptor sequences come from a woman in her twenties or thirties in good health and CMV-seropositive.

The rearrangement links TRBV9 to TRBJ1-2; TRBD1 matches at 7 bases. The ends lost 0 bases at V and 8 bases at J; junction bases unmatched: 4. CDR1 is SGDLS and CDR2 is YYNGEE in the germline V gene. The CDR3 extends over 13 amino acids. The CDR3 spells CASSVGQGIGYTF. In DNA form, the CDR3 reads TGTGCCAGCAGCGTAGGACAGGGAATAGGCTACACCTTC.

The rearrangement uses TRBV5-6 and TRBJ1-1, with D perhaps matching TRBD1 (5 bases). With 4 bases removed from V and 12 bases from J, the gap between germline ends came to 19 bases. CDR1 SGHDT and CDR2 YYEEEE come from the germline V gene. The CDR3 totals 13 residues. The CDR3 reads CASSQWGGFSSFF. The DNA for the CDR3 is TGTGCCAGCAGCCAATGGGGGGGGTTCTCCTCTTTCTTT.

The V and J genes are TRBV7-8 and TRBJ2-7; a possible D gene is TRBD2 (6 bases). CDR3 length equals 13 residues. The V end was cut by 5 bases, the J end by 6 bases, with 14 bases between. Per the germline V gene, CDR1 is SGHVS and CDR2 is FQNEAQ. The CDR3 nucleotides read TGTGCCAGCAGCCCCCCCGGAGCGGGCGAGCAGTACTTC. As protein: CASSPPGAGEQYF.

This CDR3 reads CASSESPRGDTQYF. As DNA, the CDR3 is TGCGCCAGCAGTGAGTCGCCCCGGGGTGATACGCAGTATTTT. The chain uses TRBV10-1 and TRBJ2-3, with D possibly being TRBD2 (5 bases). Germline CDR1 WNHNN, CDR2 SYGVQD (reference sequence). CDR3 size: 14 residues. V dropped 0 bases and J dropped 6 bases, with 10 bases sitting between them.

This clone has only a few counts. The chain uses TRBV6-1 and TRBJ1-2, with TRBD1 matching 7 bases. With 4 bases clipped from V and 8 bases from J, the junction kept 7 bases outside the gene matches. In germline, CDR1 is MNHNS, CDR2 SASEGT. The CDR3 totals 13 residues. The CDR3 spells CASSVDRVDGYTF. DNA of the CDR3: TGTGCCAGCAGTGTTGACAGGGTAGACGGCTACACCTTC.

V gene TRBV5-6 combines with J gene TRBJ2-1; 10 nucleotides match TRBD2. The CDR3 has 16 amino acids. CDR1 and CDR2 from the germline V gene are SGHDT and YYEEEE. The J segment lost 6 bases and the V segment lost 5 bases, leaving 11 bases of the junction unmatched. The CDR3 DNA follows: TGTGCCAGCAGGCGGAGGGTAGCGGGAGGTCGCAATGAGCAGTTCTTC. Protein: CASRRRVAGGRNEQFF.

This sequence joins TRBV6-6 and TRBJ2-5; weak D call: TRBD2 (6 bases). This CDR3 spans 13 amino acids. The germline CDR1 and CDR2 sequences are MNHNY and SVGAGI (reference sequence). V shed 5 bases and J shed 8 bases, with 15 bases lying between them. CDR3 DNA: TGTGCCAGCAGTCCTGGGGACTCACCAACCCAGTACTTC. Translating it yields CASSPGDSPTQYF.

The chain links TRBV20-1 to TRBJ2-7, with D perhaps TRBD2 (6 bases). Germline lookup yields CDR1 DFQATT and CDR2 SNEGSKA (reference sequence). CDR3 length equals 11 residues. Here the CDR3 DNA reads TGCAGCCCCTCTAGCGCGTACGAGCAGTACTTC. Its protein product is CSPSSAYEQYF.